These 21 T cell receptor beta chains came from one sample sequenced in a study of blood T cell repertoires in COVID-19. The protocol was immunoSEQ multiplex PCR, while the TCRdb copy is restricted to in-frame clones and leaves out a portion. The sample includes about 270,000 clones, under 90% of them seen just once. Sequencing was performed on peripheral blood. All receptors derive from a woman aged 60-75 years with active or convalescent COVID-19.

This clone was seen more than once but under ten times. This chain links TRBV4-3 with TRBJ1-6, with unresolved D. The CDR3 is 14 residues long. Germline V gene sequence: CDR1 LGHNA, CDR2 YSLEER. Trimming removed 0 bases at V and 15 bases at J, with 15 bases between. CDR3 residues: CASSQDREGLSLHF. CDR3 DNA: TGCGCCAGCAGCCAAGATCGGGAAGGTCTGAGCCTCCACTTT.

The chain employs TRBV9 and TRBJ2-7; 13 bases agree with TRBD2. Germline CDR1 reads SGDLS; CDR2 reads YYNGEE. J lost 5 bases, V lost 4 bases, and 3 bases had no gene match. This CDR3 has 14 residues. The CDR3 DNA reads TGTGCCAGCAGCTTCGGGACTAGCGGGGACGAGCAGTACTTC. Residues: CASSFGTSGDEQYF. Combining the CDR3 with reference TRBV9 and TRBJ2-7 gives the whole variable domain DSGVTQTPKHLITATGQRVTLRCSPRSGDLSVYWYQQSLDQGLQFLIQYYNGEERAKGNILERFSAQQFPDLHSELNLSSLELGDSALYFCASSFGTSGDEQYFGPGTRLTVT.

The chain joins TRBV19 to TRBJ1-1, with D possibly TRBD1 on 5 matching bases. Germline V gene data show CDR1 as LNHDA and CDR2 as SQIVND (reference sequence). Trimming took off 3 bases at V and 2 bases at J, with 7 bases between the two ends. This CDR3 has 13 amino acids. The CDR3 reads CASSMGRNTEAFF. The CDR3 region has the DNA TGTGCCAGTAGTATGGGGCGTAACACTGAAGCTTTCTTT.

The V gene is TRBV21-1, the J gene TRBJ1-2; the table gives TRBD1 as D, unverified against the DNA. TRBV21-1 is noted as a pseudogene. This CDR3 spans 16 amino acids. The chain's CDR3 is CASSKRERDTIHGYTF. In DNA form, the CDR3 reads TGTGCCAGCAGCAAACGAGAGAGGGACACGATCCATGGCTACACCTTC.

The sample holds a few counts of this clone. The chain is built from TRBV7-7 and TRBJ2-3, with 9 bases fitting TRBD1. The CDR3 extends over 14 amino acids. The V gene end was trimmed by 8 bases and the J gene end by 1 base; junction bases not matched to a gene: 4. CDR1 is SSHAT and CDR2 is FNYEAQ in the germline V gene (reference sequence). DNA of the CDR3: TGTGCCAGCTCGACAGGGGGGGGCACAGATACGCAGTATTTT. It encodes CASSTGGGTDTQYF.

This clone turned up a few times. Other DNA sequences of this sample code for an identical CDR3. The V and J genes are TRBV15 and TRBJ1-3, with no clear D. CDR3 length: 15 residues. Trimming took 0 bases from V and 1 from J, leaving 7 bases between them. Germline assignment: CDR1 LNHNV and CDR2 YYDKDF (reference sequence). CDR3 in DNA: TGTGCCACCAGCAGAGATCGGGGATCTGGAAACACCATATATTTT. This encodes CATSRDRGSGNTIYF.

The rearrangement joins TRBV4-3 to TRBJ1-5; no firm D call. Between the trimmed V and J ends, which lost 4 bases and 6 bases, there was a span of 13 bases. There are 14 residues in the CDR3. Germline CDR1 reads LGHNA; CDR2 reads YSLEER. CDR3 DNA sequence: TGCGCCAGCAGCCCTGCGGCCGGGAGTCAGCCCCAGCATTTT. As protein: CASSPAAGSQPQHF.

This clone was observed a handful of times. The CDR3 nucleotides are TGCGCCAGCAGCCAGGCGGGAGGCGGGGCCATGTACGAGCAGTACTTC. Its translation is CASSQAGGGAMYEQYF. The genes are TRBV4-1 and TRBJ2-7; TRBD2 agrees at 8 bases. The CDR3 has 16 residues. Trimming removed 3 bases from V and 4 bases from J; junction bases left unmatched: 11. The germline V gene encodes CDR1 MGHRA and CDR2 YSYEKL.

The rearrangement uses TRBV7-2 and TRBJ2-1; 9 bases fit TRBD2. The CDR3 runs 15 residues. With 6 bases clipped from V and 2 bases from J, the junction kept 5 bases outside the gene matches. The V gene's germline CDR1 is SGHTA and CDR2 FQGNSA. Here the CDR3 reads CASSPSGGPYNEQFF. The CDR3 DNA sequence: TGTGCCAGCAGTCCCAGCGGGGGGCCCTACAATGAGCAGTTCTTC.

The chain couples TRBV5-6 to TRBJ2-3, with 8 nucleotides matching TRBD2. Trimming took 4 bases from V and 9 from J; bases not matched to a gene: 7. The germline V gene encodes CDR1 SGHDT and CDR2 YYEEEE. This CDR3 contains 13 residues. The CDR3 sequence: CASSGTSSVTQYF. The DNA for the CDR3 is TGTGCCAGCAGCGGGACTAGTTCAGTAACGCAGTATTTT.

The chain combines TRBV15 with TRBJ2-1, with D tentatively TRBD1 (6 bases). Trimming stripped 1 base from V and 13 bases from J, with 14 bases between. The germline V gene encodes CDR1 LNHNV and CDR2 YYDKDF (reference sequence). This CDR3 region has 13 residues. CDR3 nucleotide sequence: TGTGCCACCAGCAGAGTGGTACAGGGTGACCAGTTCTTC. Encoded protein: CATSRVVQGDQFF.

V is TRBV5-1 and J is TRBJ2-5; 9 positions match TRBD1. The CDR3 runs to 15 residues. V dropped 3 bases and J dropped 5; count of bases not matched to a gene: 8. Germline loops: CDR1 SGHRS, CDR2 YFSETQ. The CDR3 DNA sequence: TGCGCCAGCAGCTCACCGACAGGGGGGAGGGAGACCCAGTACTTC. Its translation is CASSSPTGGRETQYF.

The rearrangement uses TRBV19 and TRBJ2-2; D gene ambiguous. V lost 0 bases and J 1 base, leaving 6 bases between the germline ends. The germline V gene has CDR1 LNHDA and CDR2 SQIVND (reference sequence). The CDR3 spans 15 residues. DNA of the CDR3: TGTGCCAGTAGTATAGATCGTCGGAACACCGGGGAGCTGTTTTTT. Its translation is CASSIDRRNTGELFF.

The rearrangement links TRBV19 to TRBJ1-2, with a weak D call TRBD1 (5 bases). CDR1 LNHDA and CDR2 SQIVND come from the germline V gene (reference sequence). CDR3 length: 13 amino acids. V lost 7 bases to trimming and J lost 5 bases, with 14 bases between them. The DNA of the CDR3 is TGTGCCAGTACCGAACAATCAGGGTATGGCTACACCTTC. Protein sequence: CASTEQSGYGYTF.

This clone was observed a single time. V gene TRBV4-2 combines with J gene TRBJ2-2; 11 nucleotides align to TRBD2. This CDR3 region has 17 residues. The V segment lost 3 bases and the J segment 5 bases; nucleotides outside the gene matches: 8. Looked up from germline, CDR1 is LGHNA and CDR2 is YNFKEQ. The CDR3 DNA is TGTGCCAGCAGCCAGCACCTAGCGGGGGGTGGGACCGGGGAGCTGTTTTTT. It is translated as CASSQHLAGGGTGELFF.

The CDR3 DNA follows: TGTGCCACCACGGGGGGGCTAGGTGAAGAGACCCAGTACTTC. Encoded protein: CATTGGLGEETQYF. The chain is built from TRBV10-3 and TRBJ2-5, with 8 bases identical to TRBD2. The CDR3 length is 14 residues. Germline V gives CDR1 ENHRY, CDR2 SYGVKD. After removal of 10 bases from V and 3 bases from J, the junction contained 10 bases not matched to a gene.

The chain joins TRBV25-1 to TRBJ1-4; 8 bases map to TRBD1. The CDR3 length is 15 residues. V lost 4 bases, J lost 2 bases, and 3 bases stayed unmatched. Germline CDR1 reads MGHDK; CDR2 reads SYGVNS. The CDR3 reads CASSARGHTNEKLFF. CDR3 in DNA: TGTGCCAGCAGTGCCAGGGGGCATACTAATGAAAAACTGTTTTTT.

The chain is built from TRBV7-9 and TRBJ1-4; unclear D gene. In germline, CDR1 is SEHNR, CDR2 FQNEAQ (reference sequence). The length of the CDR3 is 14 residues. V was trimmed by 5 bases and J by 0 bases, leaving 7 bases between them. The CDR3 coding sequence is TGTGCCAGCAGCCGAAGCGCAACTAATGAAAAACTGTTTTTT. Translated: CASSRSATNEKLFF. The variable domain in full, completed from reference TRBV7-9 and TRBJ1-4, reads DTGVSQNPRHKITKRGQNVTFRCDPISEHNRLYWYRQTLGQGPEFLTYFQNEAQLEKSRLLSDRFSAERPKGSFSTLEIQRTEQGDSAMYLCASSRSATNEKLFFGSGTQLSVL.

V usage is TRBV4-1 and J usage is TRBJ1-5; TRBD1 is a possible D gene (5 bases). V dropped 3 bases and J dropped 2 bases, with 11 bases sitting between them. CDR1 is MGHRA, CDR2 YSYEKL, per germline. The CDR3 sequence is 15 residues long. CDR3 coding DNA: TGCGCCAGCAGCCAGGCGGGACGGGGCAATCAGCCCCAGCATTTT. It is translated as CASSQAGRGNQPQHF.

CDR3 region: CASSVVVAGENEQFF. CDR3 bases: TGTGCCAGCAGCGTAGTAGTAGCGGGGGAGAATGAGCAGTTCTTC. This rearrangement joins TRBV9 to TRBJ2-1, with 9 positions matching TRBD2. CDR1 is SGDLS and CDR2 is YYNGEE in the germline V gene. The V and J ends lost 0 bases and 7 bases, in that order; junction bases with no gene match: 5. The CDR3 has 15 residues. The variable domain in full, completed from reference TRBV9 and TRBJ2-1, reads DSGVTQTPKHLITATGQRVTLRCSPRSGDLSVYWYQQSLDQGLQFLIQYYNGEERAKGNILERFSAQQFPDLHSELNLSSLELGDSALYFCASSVVVAGENEQFFGPGTRLTVL.

This clone was observed a single time. The V gene is TRBV5-1, the J gene TRBJ2-7; TRBD1 is a possible D gene (6 bases). Germline assignment: CDR1 SGHRS and CDR2 YFSETQ. The CDR3 length is 15 residues. Trimming left V 0 bases short and J 2 bases short, with 12 bases between. The CDR3 bases are TGCGCCAGCAGCTTGGAACAGGGCCCCCCCTACGAGCAGTACTTC. Translating it yields CASSLEQGPPYEQYF.